Presented here are 11 T cell receptor beta chains from one specimen sequenced in a study of identifying expanded T cells in peripheral blood. The data were produced by immunoSEQ multiplex PCR, yet TCRdb's version contains in-frame clones alone and is incomplete. The table has over 100,000 clones, approximately 88% seen once. The sample comprised blood. These receptors originate from a person between 18 and 75 years old in good health.

The J gene is TRBJ2-1, the V gene TRBV10-3; D uncertain. The CDR3 loop spans 13 amino acids. CDR1 is ENHRY and CDR2 is SYGVKD in the germline V gene. V was cut by 7 bases and J by 4 bases, with 11 bases left in between. The CDR3 here is CAIMTELYNEQFF. The CDR3 nucleotides read TGTGCCATCATGACGGAACTTTACAATGAGCAGTTCTTC.

This chain links TRBV5-4 with TRBJ2-7; D might be TRBD1 or TRBD2, each matching 5 bases. Between the trimmed V and J ends, which lost 4 bases and 1 base, there was a span of 18 bases. Looked up from germline, CDR1 is SGHNT and CDR2 is YYREEE (reference sequence). This CDR3 is 16 amino acids long. The CDR3 DNA reads as TGTGCCAGCAGCCCCATGGCCCGGGACGGTTCCTACGAGCAGTACTTC. Translating gives CASSPMARDGSYEQYF.

This clone is judged medium-sized (0.01 to 0.1%). J is TRBJ1-2 and V is TRBV6-6, with 7 bases aligning to TRBD1. This CDR3 is built from 15 residues. V lost 0 bases to trimming and J lost 5 bases; unmatched junction nucleotides: 6. Germline loops: CDR1 MNHNY, CDR2 SVGAGI (reference sequence). The CDR3: CASSYSPDRTYGYTF. As DNA, the CDR3 is TGTGCCAGCAGTTACTCCCCGGACAGGACTTATGGCTACACCTTC.

The table lists this clone with a count of one. The chain carries TRBV19 and TRBJ1-5; 9 bases are a match to TRBD1. Trimming cost V 9 bases and J 6 bases; bases outside gene matches: 6. The germline V gene has CDR1 LNHDA and CDR2 SQIVND (reference sequence). CDR3 size: 13 residues. CDR3 bases: TGTGCCAGCCGGACAGGGGAGACTCAGCCCCAGCATTTT. Protein sequence: CASRTGETQPQHF.

Here the CDR3 DNA reads TGCGCCAGCAGCTTGGCTGGGTCCTACAATGAGCAGTTCTTC. This encodes CASSLAGSYNEQFF. The V and J genes are TRBV5-1 and TRBJ2-1; no reliable D call. Trimming shortened V by 0 bases and J by 1 base, and 5 bases separated the two germline ends. Germline CDR1 SGHRS, CDR2 YFSETQ. The CDR3 totals 14 residues. Variable domain in full (rest from reference TRBV5-1 and TRBJ2-1): KAGVTQTPRYLIKTRGQQVTLSCSPISGHRSVSWYQQTPGQGLQFLFEYFSETQRNKGNFPGRFSGRQFSNSRSEMNVSTLELGDSALYLCASSLAGSYNEQFFGPGTRLTVL.

The rearrangement links TRBV30 to TRBJ1-2; D is unresolved. The CDR3 is 13 residues long. Germline CDR1 reads GTSNPN; CDR2 reads SVGIG (reference sequence). V gave up 0 bases and J gave up 6 bases, with 11 bases separating them. The DNA of the CDR3 is TGTGCCTGGAGTGTAGTGGACGGTAATGGCTACACCTTC. Protein: CAWSVVDGNGYTF.

The chain has TRBV28 and TRBJ2-7; possibly TRBD1 or TRBD2 for D (5 bases each). V lost 7 bases and J lost 2, with 9 bases in between. The CDR3 covers 12 residues. From germline, CDR1 is MDHEN and CDR2 SYDVKM. CDR3 nucleotide sequence: TGTGCCAGCACCGGGGCCCCCTACGAGCAGTACTTC. Translating it yields CASTGAPYEQYF. The full variable domain, its missing parts supplied by reference TRBV28 and TRBJ2-7, is DVKVTQSSRYLVKRTGEKVFLECVQDMDHENMFWYRQDPGLGLRLIYFSYDVKMKEKGDIPEGYSVSREKKERFSLILESASTNQTSMYLCASTGAPYEQYFGPGTRLTVT.

The chain uses TRBV27 and TRBJ2-3, with TRBD1 matching over 7 bases. There are 15 residues in the CDR3. Unmatched junction bases numbered 11, after V lost 5 bases and J lost 6 bases. Germline V gene data show CDR1 as MNHEY and CDR2 as SMNVEV (reference sequence). The CDR3 DNA sequence: TGTGCCAGCAGTACCAAGACAGGGCCTAATGATACGCAGTATTTT. This translates into CASSTKTGPNDTQYF.

CDR3 residues: CASSEMHQGTYEQYF. The DNA of the CDR3 is TGTGCCAGCAGTGAAATGCACCAGGGAACCTACGAGCAGTACTTC. The chain joins TRBV6-1 to TRBJ2-7; D may be TRBD1 (5 bases). The CDR3 has 15 residues. V lost 2 bases, J lost 2 bases, and 13 bases lay in between. In germline, CDR1 is MNHNS, CDR2 SASEGT.

This clone was seen just once. The chain carries TRBV19 and TRBJ2-7, with 8 bases that match TRBD1. The J segment lost 5 bases and the V segment lost 5 bases, leaving 8 bases of the junction unmatched. This CDR3 is 14 amino acids long. Germline V lookup: CDR1 LNHDA, CDR2 SQIVND (reference sequence). CDR3 loop: CASSGQGAPHEQYF. The CDR3 DNA sequence: TGTGCCAGTAGTGGTCAGGGGGCTCCGCACGAGCAGTACTTC.

This clone has just one count. The chain recombines TRBV19 with TRBJ2-1; the D gene could be TRBD1 or TRBD2 (5 bases each). The ends were cut back, 1 base at V and 7 bases at J, with 14 bases in the middle. CDR1 is LNHDA, CDR2 SQIVND, per germline (reference sequence). CDR3 length: 15 residues. The CDR3 DNA reads as TGTGCCAGTAGTATAGTGGGACCCCTAGAGAATGAGCAGTTCTTC. Protein product: CASSIVGPLENEQFF.